This T cell receptor (beta chain) was obtained from a study of shared clonotypes between healthy human individuals. Study-level background: The plates for each donor numbered three CD4 naive, three CD4 memory, two CD8 naive and one CD8 memory.

The data were produced by immunoSEQ multiplex PCR, yet TCRdb's version contains in-frame clones alone and is incomplete. The data hold roughly 2.6 million clones, with about 92% observed a single time. With regard to this clone: Its specificity is unknown.

Notes on the study in general: The represented genetic and exposure-history diversity was limited by the small number of donors. Compared with memory subsets, naive subsets generally had larger estimated richness. All-four-donor shared clonotypes had higher generation probabilities than non-shared clonotypes did.

This CDR3 contains 16 residues. V lost 3 bases to trimming and J lost 1 base, with 16 bases between them. The germline CDR1 and CDR2 sequences are LNHNV and YYDKDF (reference sequence). The sequenced material came from naive CD4+ T cells sorted from blood. The subset here: CD45RA+ positively selected. This receptor was taken from a man aged 18 to 29 in good health. This chain connects TRBV15 to TRBJ2-7, with D tentatively TRBD1 (8 bases). The CDR3 reads CATSRAGQGLSYEQYF. In DNA form, the CDR3 reads TGTGCCACCAGCAGGGCCGGACAGGGACTATCCTACGAGCAGTACTTC.